The clone carrying this T cell receptor beta chain occurred once. This record comes from a study of control samples from healthy donors and cancer patients. TCRdb's table, derived via immunoSEQ multiplex PCR, lists solely in-frame clones and lacks some. The table has about 150,000 clones, over 90% seen once; the top ten hold roughly 2.3%. This clonotype was obtained from a man in his fifties in good health. Input material: blood.

CDR3 protein: CASSEEALGTGVNEQYF. The DNA for the CDR3 is TGTGCCAGCAGTGAAGAAGCACTCGGGACAGGGGTTAACGAGCAGTACTTC. The V call is TRBV2, the J call TRBJ2-7, with TRBD1 matching 10 bases. The CDR3 extends over 17 amino acids. The germline CDR1 and CDR2 sequences are SNHLY and FYNNEI. V lost 1 base and J lost 5; bases outside the gene matches: 11.